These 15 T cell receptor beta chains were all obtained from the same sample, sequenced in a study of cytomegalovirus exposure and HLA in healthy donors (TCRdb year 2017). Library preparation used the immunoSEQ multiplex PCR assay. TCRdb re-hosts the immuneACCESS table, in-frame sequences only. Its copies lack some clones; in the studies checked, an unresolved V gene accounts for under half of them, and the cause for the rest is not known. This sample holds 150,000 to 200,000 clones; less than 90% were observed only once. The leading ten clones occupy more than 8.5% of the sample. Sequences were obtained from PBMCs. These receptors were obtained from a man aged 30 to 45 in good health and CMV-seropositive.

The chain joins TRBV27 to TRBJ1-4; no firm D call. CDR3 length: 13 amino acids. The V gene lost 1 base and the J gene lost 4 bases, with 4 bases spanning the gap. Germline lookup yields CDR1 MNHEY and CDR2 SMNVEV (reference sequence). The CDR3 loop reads CASSLYGNEKLFF. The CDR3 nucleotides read TGTGCCAGCAGTTTATACGGTAATGAAAAACTGTTTTTT.

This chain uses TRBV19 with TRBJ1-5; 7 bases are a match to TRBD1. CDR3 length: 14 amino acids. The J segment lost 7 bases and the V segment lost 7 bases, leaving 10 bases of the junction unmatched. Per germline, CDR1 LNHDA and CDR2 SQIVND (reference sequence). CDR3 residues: CASTPQARGQPQHF. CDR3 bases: TGTGCCAGTACCCCTCAAGCCAGGGGGCAGCCCCAGCATTTT.

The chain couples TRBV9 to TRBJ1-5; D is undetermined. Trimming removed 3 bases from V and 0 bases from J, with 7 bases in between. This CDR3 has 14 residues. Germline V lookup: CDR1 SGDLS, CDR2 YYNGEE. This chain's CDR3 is CASSETGSNQPQHF. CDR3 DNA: TGTGCCAGCAGCGAAACCGGTAGCAATCAGCCCCAGCATTTT.

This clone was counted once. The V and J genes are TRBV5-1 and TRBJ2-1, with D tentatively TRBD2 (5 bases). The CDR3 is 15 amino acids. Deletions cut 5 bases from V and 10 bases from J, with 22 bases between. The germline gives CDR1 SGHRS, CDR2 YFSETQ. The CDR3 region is CASRIRGFEGSEQFF. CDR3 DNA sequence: TGCGCCAGCAGAATAAGAGGGTTCGAGGGATCGGAGCAGTTCTTC. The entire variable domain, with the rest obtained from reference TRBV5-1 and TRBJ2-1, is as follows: KAGVTQTPRYLIKTRGQQVTLSCSPISGHRSVSWYQQTPGQGLQFLFEYFSETQRNKGNFPGRFSGRQFSNSRSEMNVSTLELGDSALYLCASRIRGFEGSEQFFGPGTRLTVL.

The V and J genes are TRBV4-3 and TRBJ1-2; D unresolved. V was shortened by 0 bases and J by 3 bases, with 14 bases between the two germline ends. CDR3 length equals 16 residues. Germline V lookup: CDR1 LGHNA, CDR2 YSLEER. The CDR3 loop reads CASSQDLRREDYGYTF. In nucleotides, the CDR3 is TGCGCCAGCAGCCAAGATTTACGACGGGAGGACTATGGCTACACCTTC.

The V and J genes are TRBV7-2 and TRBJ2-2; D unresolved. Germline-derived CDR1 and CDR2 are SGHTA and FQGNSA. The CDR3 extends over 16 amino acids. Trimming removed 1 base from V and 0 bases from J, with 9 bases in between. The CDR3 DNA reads TGTGCCAGCAGCTTAGTTTCCCCGGCGAACACCGGGGAGCTGTTTTTT. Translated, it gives CASSLVSPANTGELFF.

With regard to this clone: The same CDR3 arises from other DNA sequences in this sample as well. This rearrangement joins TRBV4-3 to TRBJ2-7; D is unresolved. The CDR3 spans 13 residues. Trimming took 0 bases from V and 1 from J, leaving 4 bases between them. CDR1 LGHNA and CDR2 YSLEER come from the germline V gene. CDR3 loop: CASSQDISYEQYF. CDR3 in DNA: TGCGCCAGCAGCCAAGACATTTCCTACGAGCAGTACTTC.

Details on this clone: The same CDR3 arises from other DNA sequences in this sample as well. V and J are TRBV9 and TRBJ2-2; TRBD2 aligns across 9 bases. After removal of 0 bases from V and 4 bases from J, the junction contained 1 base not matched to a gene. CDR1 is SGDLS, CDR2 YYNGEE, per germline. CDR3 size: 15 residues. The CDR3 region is CASSVGGGVTGELFF. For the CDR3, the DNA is TGTGCCAGCAGCGTAGGCGGGGGGGTCACCGGGGAGCTGTTTTTT.

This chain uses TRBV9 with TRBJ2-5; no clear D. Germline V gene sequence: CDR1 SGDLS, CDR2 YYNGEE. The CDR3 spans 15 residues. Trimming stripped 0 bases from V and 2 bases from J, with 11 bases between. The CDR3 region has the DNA TGTGCCAGCAGCGTAGGGCTAGGATCTCAAGAGACCCAGTACTTC. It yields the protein CASSVGLGSQETQYF.

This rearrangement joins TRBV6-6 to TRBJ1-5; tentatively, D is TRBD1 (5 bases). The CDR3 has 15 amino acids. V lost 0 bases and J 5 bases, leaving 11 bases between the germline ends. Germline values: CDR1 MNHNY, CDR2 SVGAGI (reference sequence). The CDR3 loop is CASSYSTQGHQPQHF. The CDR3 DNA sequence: TGTGCCAGCAGTTACTCGACGCAGGGCCATCAGCCCCAGCATTTT.

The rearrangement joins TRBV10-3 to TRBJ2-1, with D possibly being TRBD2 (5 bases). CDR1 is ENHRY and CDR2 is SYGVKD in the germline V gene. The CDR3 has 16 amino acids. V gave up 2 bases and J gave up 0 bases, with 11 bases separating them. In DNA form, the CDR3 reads TGTGCCATCAGTGAGGTTACTAGAAGCTCCTACAATGAGCAGTTCTTC. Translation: CAISEVTRSSYNEQFF.

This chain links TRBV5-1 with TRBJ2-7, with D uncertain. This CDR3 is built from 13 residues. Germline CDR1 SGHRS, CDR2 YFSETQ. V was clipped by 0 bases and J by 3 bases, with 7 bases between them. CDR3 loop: CASSLVSGYEQYF. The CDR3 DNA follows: TGCGCCAGCAGCTTGGTTTCAGGCTACGAGCAGTACTTC.

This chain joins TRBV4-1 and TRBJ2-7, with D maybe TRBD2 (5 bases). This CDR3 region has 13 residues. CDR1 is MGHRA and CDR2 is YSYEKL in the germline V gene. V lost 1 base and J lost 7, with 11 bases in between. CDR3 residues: CASSQAGKGEQYF. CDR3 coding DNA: TGCGCCAGCAGCCAAGCGGGGAAAGGGGAGCAGTACTTC.

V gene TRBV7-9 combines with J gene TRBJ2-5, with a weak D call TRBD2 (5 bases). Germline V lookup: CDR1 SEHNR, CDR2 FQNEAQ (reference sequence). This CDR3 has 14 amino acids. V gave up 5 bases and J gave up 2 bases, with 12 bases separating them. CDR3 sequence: CASSLGVSQETQYF. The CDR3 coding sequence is TGTGCCAGCAGCCTGGGAGTCTCACAAGAGACCCAGTACTTC.

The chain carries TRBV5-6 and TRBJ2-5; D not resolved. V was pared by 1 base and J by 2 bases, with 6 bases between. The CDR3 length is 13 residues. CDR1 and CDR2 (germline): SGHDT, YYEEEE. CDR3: CASSLTVQETQYF. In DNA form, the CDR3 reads TGTGCCAGCAGCTTGACGGTGCAAGAGACCCAGTACTTC.